A selection of T cell receptor beta chains follows, all from one sample in a study of blood T cell repertoires in COVID-19. Clones were sequenced by immunoSEQ multiplex PCR, and TCRdb holds only the in-frame ones, with some missing. This table holds some 190,000 clones, more than 75% found once. Sequencing was performed on PBMCs or T cells enriched from blood (not recorded which). The receptors derive from a man aged 35-49 years with acute COVID-19. Both conserved end residues are part of each CDR3. A D gene is named only where the DNA matches it firmly. Some rows have no size entry. The others give once, few or many, or a class for an expanded clone.

cdr3_aa,cdr3_nt,j_call,clone_size,v_call,d_call
CASRPGQGSLDEQFF,TGTGCCAGCAGACCGGGACAGGGGTCTTTGGATGAGCAGTTCTTC,TRBJ2-1,.,TRBV28,TRBD1
CSASRGGNSNTEAFF,TGCAGTGCTAGTCGCGGAGGCAACTCTAACACTGAAGCTTTCTTT,TRBJ1-1,.,TRBV20-1,.
CASSPRGGSAEAFF,TGTGCCAGCAGTCCCCGTGGAGGTTCGGCTGAAGCTTTCTTT,TRBJ1-1,.,TRBV9,.
CSVEEGGGISDTQYF,TGCAGCGTTGAAGAGGGGGGAGGAATCTCAGATACGCAGTATTTT,TRBJ2-3,.,TRBV29-1,.
CASSYGLLLSGNTIYF,TGTGCCAGCAGTTACGGGCTCCTCCTCTCTGGAAACACCATATATTTT,TRBJ1-3,.,TRBV6-2/TRBV6-3,.
CASSRLQGMGETQYF,TGTGCCAGCAGCCGTTTACAGGGCATGGGGGAGACCCAGTACTTC,TRBJ2-5,.,TRBV5-4,.
CASSVQGINSYYEQYF,TGTGCCAGCAGTGTTCAGGGGATTAATTCCTACTACGAGCAGTACTTC,TRBJ2-7,.,TRBV27,.
CASSLTRLDGPYF,TGTGCCAGCAGCCTCACCCGACTAGATGGTCCGTATTTT,TRBJ2-3,.,TRBV7-2,.
CATSRVRYSNQPQHF,TGTGCCACCAGCAGAGTGCGATATAGCAATCAGCCCCAGCATTTT,TRBJ1-5,once,TRBV15,.
CSVAGQLQETQYF,TGCAGCGTTGCGGGACAGCTTCAAGAGACCCAGTACTTC,TRBJ2-5,.,TRBV29-1,TRBD1
CASSQDRLAGDPEQYF,TGCGCCAGCAGCCAAGATCGGCTAGCGGGAGATCCCGAGCAGTACTTC,TRBJ2-7,.,TRBV4-3,TRBD2
CASSLMSSGEETQYF,TGTGCCAGCAGCTTAATGTCTAGCGGAGAAGAGACCCAGTACTTC,TRBJ2-5,once,TRBV11-3,TRBD2
CASSLADSSTEAFF,TGTGCCAGCAGTTTGGCCGACAGCTCCACTGAAGCTTTCTTT,TRBJ1-1,.,TRBV28,.
CASSQDFGQGNSPLHF,TGTGCCAGCAGCCAGGATTTTGGACAGGGGAATTCACCCCTCCACTTT,TRBJ1-6,.,TRBV3-1/TRBV3-2,TRBD1
CASSKGDESSSGNEQFF,TGTGCCAGTAGTAAGGGGGATGAGTCCTCGTCGGGTAATGAGCAGTTCTTC,TRBJ2-1,once,TRBV19,.
CASSQDPSLYYEQYF,TGCGCCAGCAGCCAAGATCCCTCACTATATTACGAGCAGTACTTC,TRBJ2-7,.,TRBV4-1,.
CASSYSRGTGYNGYTF,TGTGCCAGCAGTTACTCGAGAGGGACAGGGTATAATGGCTACACCTTC,TRBJ1-2,few,TRBV6-2/TRBV6-3,TRBD1
CASSVGSYQETQYF,TGTGCCAGCAGCGTAGGTAGCTACCAAGAGACCCAGTACTTC,TRBJ2-5,.,TRBV9,.
CASSLGLAGYNEQFF,TGCGCCAGCAGCTTGGGACTAGCGGGGTACAATGAGCAGTTCTTC,TRBJ2-1,once,TRBV5-1,TRBD2
CASSLRGETEAFF,TGTGCCAGCAGTTTACGGGGGGAGACTGAAGCTTTCTTT,TRBJ1-1,.,TRBV27,.
CASSISENTEAFF,TGTGCCAGCTCAATATCAGAGAACACTGAAGCTTTCTTT,TRBJ1-1,.,TRBV18,.
CASSGGGESYEQYF,TGTGCCAGCTCGGGCGGGGGAGAGAGCTACGAGCAGTACTTC,TRBJ2-7,.,TRBV18,TRBD2
CASSQEGQSGRGGYTF,TGCGCCAGCAGCCAAGAAGGCCAGAGCGGGCGCGGTGGCTACACCTTC,TRBJ1-2,.,TRBV4-1,.
CASTEDSTYNEQFF,TGTGCCAGCACCGAGGACAGCACTTACAATGAGCAGTTCTTC,TRBJ2-1,.,TRBV6-5,.
CASSDSTGGGETQYF,TGCGCCAGCAGTGATAGTACGGGAGGGGGGGAGACCCAGTACTTC,TRBJ2-5,.,TRBV10-2,TRBD2
CASSLLGNSYEQYF,TGTGCCAGCAGCTTACTTGGCAATTCCTACGAGCAGTACTTC,TRBJ2-7,.,TRBV7-9,.
CASSGTGHNQPQHF,TGTGCCAGCAGCGGGACAGGACACAATCAGCCCCAGCATTTT,TRBJ1-5,.,TRBV6-2/TRBV6-3,TRBD1
CATSRGYREITRGASTNSPLHF,TGTGCCACCAGCAGAGGATATAGAGAGATTACTCGGGGAGCCTCCACGAATTCACCCCTCCACTTT,TRBJ1-6,.,TRBV15,.
CATGTGIDEQYF,TGTGCCACAGGGACAGGGATAGACGAGCAGTACTTC,TRBJ2-7,.,TRBV27,TRBD1
CASSVTGAGNTIYF,TGTGCCAGCAGCGTTACAGGAGCTGGAAACACCATATATTTT,TRBJ1-3,.,TRBV9,.
CASRGRRGSETEAFF,TGCGCCAGCAGAGGGAGGAGGGGCTCGGAAACTGAAGCTTTCTTT,TRBJ1-1,.,TRBV4-1,.
CASSLFSGSFEQFF,TGTGCCAGCAGCTTATTTAGCGGGAGTTTTGAGCAGTTCTTC,TRBJ2-1,.,TRBV7-2,TRBD2
CASSDRQGANEKLFF,TGTGCCAGCAGTGATCGACAGGGGGCTAATGAAAAACTGTTTTTT,TRBJ1-4,.,TRBV6-4,TRBD1
CASSPSLQGENTEAFF,TGCGCCAGCAGCCCATCCTTACAGGGGGAGAACACTGAAGCTTTCTTT,TRBJ1-1,.,TRBV5-1,TRBD1
CASTDQGDVAKNIQYF,TGTGCCAGCACCGATCAGGGGGACGTAGCCAAAAACATTCAGTACTTC,TRBJ2-4,.,TRBV28,TRBD1
CASQGPPTGNTEAFF,TGTGCCAGCCAAGGTCCCCCAACAGGGAACACTGAAGCTTTCTTT,TRBJ1-1,.,TRBV7-9,.
CASSPLGQGAKNIQYF,TGTGCCAGCTCACCGTTGGGACAGGGGGCCAAAAACATTCAGTACTTC,TRBJ2-4,.,TRBV18,TRBD1
CASSISGQPQHF,TGTGCCAGTAGTATTTCGGGGCAGCCCCAGCATTTT,TRBJ1-5,.,TRBV19,.
CASSFAGDYYGYTF,TGTGCCAGCAGTTTTGCGGGGGATTACTATGGCTACACCTTC,TRBJ1-2,.,TRBV27,.
CASSSSENQPQHF,TGTGCCAGCAGTTCCTCAGAGAATCAGCCCCAGCATTTT,TRBJ1-5,.,TRBV6-5,.
CASWAQAGGPYNEQFF,TGCGCCAGTTGGGCCCAAGCGGGAGGGCCCTACAATGAGCAGTTCTTC,TRBJ2-1,.,TRBV5-1,TRBD2
CASSLAGFAEAFF,TGTGCCAGCAGTTTGGCAGGGTTCGCTGAAGCTTTCTTT,TRBJ1-1,.,TRBV6-5,.
CASSSPPAGTEAFF,TGTGCCAGCAGCTCCCCCCCCGCGGGCACTGAAGCTTTCTTT,TRBJ1-1,once,TRBV27,.
CASSSRAGGELFF,TGTGCCAGTAGTTCTAGGGCGGGCGGGGAGCTGTTTTTT,TRBJ2-2,.,TRBV19,.
CASSQRTGWGTEAFF,TGTGCCAGCAGTCAAAGGACAGGGTGGGGCACTGAAGCTTTCTTT,TRBJ1-1,.,TRBV2,TRBD1
CASSLLQGARNTEAFF,TGTGCCAGCAGTCTACTACAGGGGGCGCGGAACACTGAAGCTTTCTTT,TRBJ1-1,.,TRBV28,TRBD1
CASRANTGQGRNTIYF,TGTGCCAGCAGAGCAAATACGGGACAGGGGAGGAACACCATATATTTT,TRBJ1-3,.,TRBV28,TRBD1
CASSEGSGRGYEQYF,TGTGCCAGCAGTGAAGGGAGCGGGAGGGGTTACGAGCAGTACTTC,TRBJ2-7,once,TRBV6-1,TRBD2
CASSSYWGREGTDTQYF,TGTGCCAGCAGCTCCTATTGGGGTCGGGAGGGAACAGATACGCAGTATTTT,TRBJ2-3,.,TRBV5-8,TRBD2
CASSLARGGKETQYF,TGTGCCAGCAGCTTAGCGCGAGGAGGTAAAGAGACCCAGTACTTC,TRBJ2-5,.,TRBV7-2,.
CASSFGHFTEAFF,TGTGCCAGCAGCTTCGGTCATTTCACTGAAGCTTTCTTT,TRBJ1-1,.,TRBV7-9,.